The 26 T cell receptor delta chains listed next were all sequenced from one sample in a study of γδ T cells in repeated Plasmodium falciparum infection. Vgamma9/Vdelta2+ and Vdelta2-negative gammadelta T cells were flow-sorted from PBMC for bulk sequencing. TCRdb re-identified clones in the multiplex PCR reads via CATT. The data hold tens of thousands of delta-chain clones, with less than 1% observed a single time. The source material was gamma-delta T cells from blood. These receptors all come from a pool of human donors (malaria-infected and uninfected, not separated).

Remarks on this clone: One base separates it from a far larger clone, so it is likely a read error. This sample also contains other DNA sequences that code for the same CDR3. The J gene is TRDJ1, the V gene TRDV1; 11 positions agree with TRDD3. The J gene comes from matching the DNA to germline here; TCRdb lacks it. There are 25 residues in the CDR3. After removal of 1 base from V and 4 bases from J, the junction contained 32 bases not matched to a gene. Germline V lookup: CDR1 TSWWSYY, CDR2 QGS. CDR3 region: CALGEQKNLALPYLLGDMVDDKLIF. In DNA form, the CDR3 reads TGTGCTCTTGGGGAACAGAAAAATCTCGCCTTGCCCTATTTACTGGGGGATATGGTGGACGATAAACTCATCTTT.

Turning to this clone: A far larger clone is just one base off, so this is likely a read error. Other DNA sequences within the sample encode an identical CDR3. The V gene is TRDV2, the J gene TRDJ1; D is unclear. TCRdb does not report a J gene; here it was assigned by matching the DNA to germline references. The CDR3 is 16 amino acids. Trimming removed 2 bases from V and 3 bases from J, with 18 bases in between. The V gene's germline CDR1 is GEAIGNYY and CDR2 EKD. The CDR3 sequence is CACDKTGADGADKLIF. The CDR3 DNA reads TGTGCCTGTGACAAGACAGGGGCCGACGGGGCCGATAAACTCATCTTT.

This clone was counted a few times. TCRdb's listed protein matches a much larger clone and diverges from this DNA's translation at residue 10, likely through a read error; the protein shown comes from the DNA. The chain joins TRDV2 to TRDJ1; 10 bases are shared with TRDD3. Here the J gene came from matching the DNA to germline, since TCRdb omits it. Germline V lookup: CDR1 GEAIGNYY, CDR2 EKD. Losses at the gene ends were 0 bases for V and 0 bases for J; bases not matched to a gene: 9. The CDR3 runs 18 residues. Here the CDR3 reads CACDTLTGGSSYTDKLIF. The CDR3 DNA is TGTGCCTGTGACACCCTAACTGGGGGATCGTCCTACACCGATAAACTCATCTTT.

This clone was picked up many times. The protein recorded in TCRdb matches a much larger clone and deviates from this DNA's translation at residue 9, suggesting a read error; the protein here is obtained by translating the DNA. The V call is TRDV2, the J call TRDJ1; 8 bases fit TRDD3. The J gene comes from matching the DNA to germline here; TCRdb lacks it. Germline-derived CDR1 and CDR2 are GEAIGNYY and EKD. Trimming took 2 bases from V and 2 from J; bases not matched to a gene: 36. The CDR3 contains 25 residues. CDR3 coding DNA: TGTGCCTGTGACAACAGGAACACCTCCCTACTATCGTCCCGGCGGGGGATAGAGTGGACCGATAAACTCATCTTT. It specifies CACDNRNTSLLSSRRGIEWTDKLIF.

This clone appeared a few times. A read error likely explains why the TCRdb protein, taken from a much larger clone, differs from this DNA's translation at residue 14; the protein shown is translated from the DNA. The chain links TRDV1 to TRDJ1; D possibly corresponds to TRDD3 (6 bases). Germline CDR1 reads TSWWSYY; CDR2 reads QGS. The CDR3 runs to 20 residues. The V end was cut by 1 base, the J end by 0 bases, with 24 bases between. The CDR3 nucleotides read TGTGCTCTTGGGGAACAAGTCGGTTGGGGGTCATACTCACACACCGATAAACTCATCTTT. It codes for CALGEQVGWGSYSHTDKLIF.

Concerning this clone itself: Translating this DNA gives a protein that differs at residue 14 from the TCRdb one, which belongs to a much larger clone; a read error is likely, and the protein shown is this translation. The chain has TRDV2 and TRDJ2; possibly TRDD3 for D (6 bases). Germline CDR1 reads GEAIGNYY; CDR2 reads EKD. V was shortened by 0 bases and J by 12 bases, with 25 bases between the two germline ends. The CDR3 has 17 residues. The CDR3 DNA reads as TGTGCCTGTGACACCGTGAGTACTGGGTCCCAACGGGCAAAACTCTTCTTT. This encodes CACDTVSTGSQRAKLFF.

Remarks on this clone: TCRdb's entry gives the protein of a much larger clone, which mismatches this DNA's translation at residue 15, likely from a read error; the protein reported here is translated from the DNA. The chain combines TRDV1 with TRDJ1; D may be TRDD2 (7 bases). Germline CDR1 is TSWWSYY and CDR2 is QGS. V was trimmed by 3 bases and J by 4 bases, leaving 33 bases between them. This CDR3 region has 21 residues. Written as DNA, the CDR3 is TGTGCTCTTGGGGAGGTATTCCTACCCTCAACGCTGGGGATCAAGAGCGATAAACTCATCTTT. This gives the protein CALGEVFLPSTLGIKSDKLIF.

This clone was seen a few times. This DNA's translation and the protein TCRdb lists, from a much larger clone, do not match at residue 6, likely due to a read error; the protein shown is translated from the DNA. V and J are TRDV3 and TRDJ1; tentative D call: TRDD3 (5 bases). With 5 bases removed from V and 1 base from J, the gap between germline ends came to 32 bases. Looked up from germline, CDR1 is TVYSNPD and CDR2 is GDNSRS (reference sequence). This CDR3 spans 19 amino acids. DNA of the CDR3: TGTGCCATACGTGCTGATTCTGAATTGTGCGAAAGTGCCACCGATAAACTCATCTTT. Protein: CAIRADSELCESATDKLIF.

A remark on this clone: The protein recorded in TCRdb matches a much larger clone and deviates from this DNA's translation at residue 15, suggesting a read error; the protein here is obtained by translating the DNA. The rearrangement links TRDV1 to TRDJ1, with 11 bases lining up with TRDD3. As TCRdb names no J gene, one was assigned here on the basis of a DNA match to germline. Germline V lookup: CDR1 TSWWSYY, CDR2 QGS. The length of the CDR3 is 18 residues. For the CDR3, the DNA is TGTGCTCTTGGGCGCCCGGAATCTGGGGGATACAGCACCGATAGACTCATCTTT. It encodes CALGRPESGGYSTDRLIF.

This clone was seen ten or more times. V gene TRDV1 combines with J gene TRDJ1; 8 nucleotides align to TRDD3. The CDR3 is 22 residues long. CDR1 and CDR2 from the germline V gene are TSWWSYY and QGS. V shed 0 bases, J shed 0 bases, and the junction held 21 bases outside the gene matches. In DNA form, the CDR3 reads TGTGCTCTTGGGGAACTACCTCCTCCTACGACGGTACTGGGGGCCGACACCGATAAACTCATCTTT. Protein product: CALGELPPPTTVLGADTDKLIF.

This clone occurred many times. The chain recombines TRDV2 with TRDJ1; D possibly corresponds to TRDD3 (5 bases). Germline values: CDR1 GEAIGNYY, CDR2 EKD. This CDR3 has 14 amino acids. V shed 0 bases and J shed 0 bases, with 7 bases lying between them. The CDR3 DNA follows: TGTGCCTGTGACACCGGGGGCCACACCGATAAACTCATCTTT. Its protein product is CACDTGGHTDKLIF.

This clone was detected only a few times. A far larger clone is only one base removed, so a read error is likely. Different DNA sequences within this sample yield the same CDR3. The V gene call reads TRDV2; no J gene was called; the table's D call, TRDD3, has no DNA check behind it. CDR1 GEAIGNYY and CDR2 EKD come from the germline V gene. There are 16 residues in the CDR3. This chain's CDR3 is CACDTVTGGYADKLIF. CDR3 sequence (DNA): TGTGCCTGTGACACCGTTACTGGGGGATACGCCGATAAACTAATCTTT.

This clone was picked up a small number of times. The protein in TCRdb stems from a much larger clone and differs at residue 15 from this DNA's translation, likely a read error; here the protein is translated from the DNA. This rearrangement joins TRDV2 to TRDJ1, with 8 positions matching TRDD3. As TCRdb names no J gene, one was assigned here on the basis of a DNA match to germline. There are 18 residues in the CDR3. The germline V gene has CDR1 GEAIGNYY and CDR2 EKD. The V segment lost 3 bases and the J segment 10 bases; nucleotides outside the gene matches: 24. The CDR3 region is CACDPLGEATGGSHRLIF. Here the CDR3 DNA reads TGTGCCTGTGACCCCTTAGGGGAGGCGACTGGGGGCTCCCATAGACTCATCTTT.

This clone appeared a few times. In DNA form, the CDR3 reads TGTGCCTGTGACCACATACTGGGGGATGCCCAAGGCCCACTTTCCTTGACAGCACAACTCTTCTTT. It yields the protein CACDHILGDAQGPLSLTAQLFF. This rearrangement joins TRDV2 to TRDJ2, with 10 positions matching TRDD3. No J segment appears in TCRdb, so it was assigned here by matching the sequence to germline. With V trimmed by 3 bases and J by 2 bases, 23 bases remained unmatched. The CDR3 sequence is 22 residues long. Germline V gene data show CDR1 as GEAIGNYY and CDR2 as EKD.

This clone was seen ten or more times. This DNA's translation differs at residue 11 from TCRdb's protein, which comes from a much larger clone; a read error is likely, and the protein shown is translated from the DNA. This chain connects TRDV2 to TRDJ1; D uncertain. No J gene is reported in TCRdb; it was inferred here by comparing the DNA with germline. Germline V CDR1 and CDR2: GEAIGNYY, EKD. This CDR3 is 15 amino acids long. CDR3 residues: CACDTVGALTGKLIF. DNA for the CDR3: TGTGCCTGTGACACCGTCGGAGCGCTCACCGGTAAACTCATCTTT.

This clone was seen more than once but under ten times. The protein held in TCRdb is that of a much larger clone and does not match this DNA's translation at residue 3, likely because of a read error; the protein shown is translated from the DNA. This sequence joins TRDV1 and TRDJ1, with 10 bases aligning to TRDD3. As TCRdb names no J gene, one was assigned here on the basis of a DNA match to germline. The CDR3 has 27 amino acids. Germline values: CDR1 TSWWSYY, CDR2 QGS. The CDR3: CAFGDTTSNDSTYLFSYWGMLGDKLIF. For the CDR3, the DNA is TGTGCTTTTGGGGACACCACCTCCAACGATAGTACCTACCTCTTCTCCTACTGGGGGATGTTGGGCGATAAACTCATCTTT.

Turning to this clone: This DNA translates differently at residue 8 from the TCRdb protein, which is that of a much larger clone; a read error is likely, and the protein shown is the DNA's own translation. The V and J genes are TRDV1 and TRDJ1; 8 bases are shared with TRDD3. Matching the DNA to germline supplied the J gene, which TCRdb does not give. Trimming removed 2 bases from V and 0 bases from J; junction bases left unmatched: 29. The CDR3 extends over 24 amino acids. Per the germline V gene, CDR1 is TSWWSYY and CDR2 is QGS. This chain's CDR3 is CALGEILRVPRLGGDSAYTDKLIF. The CDR3 coding sequence is TGTGCTCTTGGGGAAATTTTGCGTGTCCCAAGACTGGGGGGAGACAGTGCCTACACCGATAAACTCATCTTT.

In the case of this clone: The protein held in TCRdb is that of a much larger clone and does not match this DNA's translation at residue 8, likely because of a read error; the protein shown is translated from the DNA. The chain uses TRDV2 and TRDJ2; D is unresolved. TCRdb is silent on the J gene; assignment here came from matching the DNA to germline. CDR3 length: 19 amino acids. Trimming took 0 bases from V and 4 from J, leaving 23 bases between them. In germline, CDR1 is GEAIGNYY, CDR2 EKD. The CDR3 here is CACDTVNAHDSVGTAQLFF. CDR3 in DNA: TGTGCCTGTGACACCGTGAATGCTCACGACTCAGTCGGGACAGCACAACTCTTCTTT.

This clone was seen more than once but under ten times. This DNA's translation and the protein TCRdb lists, from a much larger clone, do not match at residue 5, likely due to a read error; the protein shown is translated from the DNA. The chain joins TRDV2 to TRDJ1, with 12 bases fitting TRDD3. V dropped 4 bases and J dropped 7; count of bases not matched to a gene: 12. CDR1 GEAIGNYY and CDR2 EKD come from the germline V gene. This CDR3 region has 16 residues. CDR3 sequence reads: CACDQVLGDTSLKLIF. The DNA for the CDR3 is TGTGCCTGTGATCAGGTACTGGGGGATACCTCCCTTAAACTCATCTTT.

This clone was seen more than once but under ten times. The protein that TCRdb holds for this DNA derives from a much larger clone and differs from the translated DNA at residue 12, which likely indicates a read error; the protein shown here is translated from the DNA. The J gene is TRDJ4, the V gene TRDV2; 8 nucleotides line up with TRDD3. TCRdb gives no J gene; it was assigned here by matching the DNA to germline. With V trimmed by 1 base and J by 3 bases, 12 bases remained unmatched. Germline-derived CDR1 and CDR2 are GEAIGNYY and EKD. This CDR3 is built from 16 residues. CDR3 in DNA: TGTGCCTGTGACACAAAGGCTGTCGGGGATACTGGACCCCTGATCTTT. This codes for CACDTKAVGDTGPLIF.

At least ten counts were recorded for this clone. A clone one base away is much larger, so this may be a read error. V gene TRDV2 combines with J gene TRDJ1; TRDD3 might be the D (6 bases). The J gene, absent from TCRdb, was called here by matching the DNA to germline. V gave up 0 bases and J gave up 1 base, with 17 bases separating them. Germline CDR1 and CDR2: GEAIGNYY and EKD. This CDR3 is 17 amino acids long. The CDR3 DNA reads as TGTGCCTGTGACACCATGGGGGGGTACGCCTTCACCGATAAACTCATCTTT. Protein product: CACDTMGGYAFTDKLIF.

In the case of this clone: TCRdb's listed protein matches a much larger clone and diverges from this DNA's translation at residue 12, likely through a read error; the protein shown comes from the DNA. The CDR3 nucleotides read TGTGCCTGTGACACCGGCTCCATCGTGGGGGACGTTCCCACCGATAAACTCATCTTT. Translated, it gives CACDTGSIVGDVPTDKLIF. The chain uses TRDV2 and TRDJ1; TRDD3 matches 7 bases. CDR1 and CDR2 (germline): GEAIGNYY, EKD. The CDR3 has 19 residues. Trimming at V came to 0 bases and at J to 1 base, leaving 16 bases not matched to a gene.

This clone was seen a few times. For this DNA, TCRdb reports the protein of a much larger clone, which diverges at residue 11, most likely from a read error; the protein presented here is translated directly from the DNA. This rearrangement joins TRDV1 to TRDJ1; weak D call: TRDD3 (5 bases). TCRdb does not report a J gene; here it was assigned by matching the DNA to germline references. In germline, CDR1 is TSWWSYY, CDR2 QGS. This CDR3 has 19 residues. With 1 base removed from V and 2 bases from J, the gap between germline ends came to 23 bases. The CDR3 region is CALGERPGSARHVTDKLIF. CDR3 sequence (DNA): TGTGCTCTTGGGGAACGGCCTGGGTCGGCCCGCCATGTAACCGATAAACTCATCTTT.

This clone was counted ten times or more. This chain joins TRDV2 and TRDJ1, with 10 bases lining up with TRDD3. Germline assignment: CDR1 GEAIGNYY and CDR2 EKD. With 3 bases clipped from V and 4 bases from J, the junction kept 10 bases outside the gene matches. The CDR3 sequence is 16 residues long. CDR3: CACDEMGDTGDDKLIF. CDR3 coding DNA: TGTGCCTGTGACGAGATGGGGGATACAGGGGACGATAAACTCATCTTT.

This clone was detected only a few times. The translation of this DNA and the TCRdb protein of a much larger clone differ at residue 20, probably owing to a read error; the protein shown here is translated from the DNA. The V and J genes are TRDV1 and TRDJ1; 12 bases align to TRDD3. The J gene is absent in TCRdb and was assigned here via DNA matching to germline. CDR1 and CDR2 (germline): TSWWSYY, QGS. The trim removed 5 bases at V and 8 bases at J, leaving 33 bases unmatched. The CDR3 spans 23 residues. CDR3 protein: CALGHNQIVGPSSTNWGIQKLIF. In DNA, the CDR3 is TGTGCTCTTGGGCATAATCAGATCGTGGGCCCTAGTAGTACAAACTGGGGGATACAGAAACTCATCTTT.

This clone was detected only a few times. The TCRdb protein, from a much larger clone, departs from this DNA's translation at residue 9, likely by read error; the protein shown derives from the DNA. J is TRDJ1 and V is TRDV2; 7 positions agree with TRDD3. The J gene was not available in TCRdb and was assigned here by matching the DNA to germline segments. Trimming at V came to 8 bases and at J to 0 bases, leaving 14 bases not matched to a gene. This CDR3 spans 16 amino acids. Germline-derived CDR1 and CDR2 are GEAIGNYY and EKD. The CDR3 protein is CASEKLGVQYTDKLIF. The CDR3 DNA reads as TGTGCCTCCGAGAAGCTGGGGGTCCAATACACCGATAAACTCATCTTT.